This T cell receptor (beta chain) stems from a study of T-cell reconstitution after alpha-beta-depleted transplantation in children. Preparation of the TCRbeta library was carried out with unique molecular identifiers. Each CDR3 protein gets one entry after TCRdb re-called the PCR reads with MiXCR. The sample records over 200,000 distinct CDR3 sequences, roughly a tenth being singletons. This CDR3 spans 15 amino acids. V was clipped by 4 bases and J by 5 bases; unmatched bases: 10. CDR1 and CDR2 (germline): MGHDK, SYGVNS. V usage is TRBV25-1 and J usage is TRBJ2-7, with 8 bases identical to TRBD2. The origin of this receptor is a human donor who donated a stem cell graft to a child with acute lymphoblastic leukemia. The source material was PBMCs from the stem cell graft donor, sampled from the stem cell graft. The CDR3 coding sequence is TGTGCCAGCAGTGTTATTAGCGGGGTCGTGGACGAGCAGTACTTC. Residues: CASSVISGVVDEQYF.